The clone carrying this T cell receptor (beta chain) occurred many times. What it recognizes is unknown. Germline V lookup: CDR1 MNHEY, CDR2 SMNVEV (reference sequence). This CDR3 contains 12 residues. V was pared by 3 bases and J by 6 bases, with 9 bases between. The source of the sample is a study of molecular identifiers for immune sequencing clone quantification. TCRdb reprocessed the PCR reads via MiXCR and lists one record per CDR3 protein. This sample has about 320,000 distinct CDR3 sequences, with around 21% found just once. Study results and limitations: Among effectors, clones above 20 RNA copies held over 98% of molecules; among naive cells, under 1%.

Sequencing used naive CD8+ T cells from blood, with Jurkat cell RNA spiked in. Sample subset: FACS-sorted CD8+CD4-CCR7+CD45RA+ naive T cells. The V and J genes are TRBV27 and TRBJ2-7; a weak D match, TRBD1 (6 bases). This sequence was found in a human donor in good health. Some libraries in this study had Jurkat cell RNA spiked in. Here the CDR3 reads CASSLTGSEQYF. The CDR3 DNA is TGTGCCAGCAGTTTGACAGGTTCCGAGCAGTACTTC.